What follows are 26 T cell receptor beta chains derived from one specimen sequenced in a study of blood T cell repertoires in COVID-19. Some clones are missing from TCRdb's copy, which holds only in-frame ones; the method was immunoSEQ multiplex PCR. This table has about 120,000 clones, around 86% appearing once. The sequenced sample consisted of peripheral blood. Receptors originate from a man aged 35-49 years with acute or convalescent COVID-19.

The chain has TRBV28 and TRBJ1-1; D is unresolved. The germline gives CDR1 MDHEN, CDR2 SYDVKM. The CDR3 is 13 residues long. Trimming left V 6 bases short and J 7 bases short, with 15 bases between. CDR3 residues: CASSLLPGFEAFF. CDR3 bases: TGTGCCAGCAGCCTGCTACCGGGGTTTGAAGCTTTCTTT.

The rearrangement links TRBV14 to TRBJ1-3; 8 bases line up with TRBD1. CDR3 length equals 16 residues. CDR1 SGHDN and CDR2 FVKESK come from the germline V gene. Unmatched junction bases numbered 5, after V lost 4 bases and J lost 0 bases. In DNA, the CDR3 is TGTGCCAGCAGCCCGGGGACAGGCCTCTCTGGAAACACCATATATTTT. Protein sequence: CASSPGTGLSGNTIYF.

Here the CDR3 DNA reads TGTGCCAGTACCCCACCCCGAAGTCAGGACATGAACACTGAAGCTTTCTTT. Protein: CASTPPRSQDMNTEAFF. V is TRBV19 and J is TRBJ1-1; tentatively, D is TRBD1 (5 bases). The germline V gene encodes CDR1 LNHDA and CDR2 SQIVND (reference sequence). V lost 7 bases, J lost 0 bases, and 21 bases lay in between. This CDR3 has 17 amino acids.

The chain links TRBV10-1 to TRBJ2-7, with TRBD2 matching over 7 bases. The V gene's germline CDR1 is WNHNN and CDR2 SYGVQD (reference sequence). V trimming: 2 bases; J trimming: 2 bases; junction bases outside the gene matches: 3. There are 14 residues in the CDR3. CDR3 coding DNA: TGCGCCAGCAGTGAGCTGCGGGGGACCTACGAGCAGTACTTC. Protein: CASSELRGTYEQYF.

The V and J genes are TRBV19 and TRBJ1-5, with no clear D. The V and J ends lost 7 bases and 0 bases respectively, with 10 bases between them. From germline, CDR1 is LNHDA and CDR2 SQIVND (reference sequence). This CDR3 is 14 amino acids long. This chain's CDR3 is CASTRGFSNQPQHF. CDR3 DNA: TGTGCCAGTACTCGGGGTTTTAGCAATCAGCCCCAGCATTTT.

The chain has TRBV6-5 and TRBJ1-1; 9 bases line up with TRBD1. The germline V gene has CDR1 MNHEY and CDR2 SVGAGI. Trimming removed 6 bases from V and 8 bases from J; junction bases left unmatched: 7. The length of the CDR3 is 13 residues. Here the CDR3 reads CASRDRGSGEAFF. The CDR3 DNA reads TGTGCCAGCAGGGACAGGGGCTCTGGGGAAGCTTTCTTT.

The chain has TRBV29-1 and TRBJ1-1, with 9 bases that match TRBD1. The germline V gene has CDR1 SQVTM and CDR2 ANQGSEA. V lost 0 bases to trimming and J lost 8 bases; unmatched junction nucleotides: 4. CDR3 length equals 13 residues. The DNA of the CDR3 is TGCAGCGTTGAAGATTCGGGACAGGGAGAAGCTTTCTTT. This sequence encodes CSVEDSGQGEAFF.

This sequence joins TRBV5-8 and TRBJ2-3, with a weak D call TRBD1 (6 bases). Germline CDR1 and CDR2: SGHTS and YDEGEE. This CDR3 has 14 residues. The CDR3 bases are TGTGTCGGATCCCTAGGACAGTTCACAGATACGCAGTATTTT. Its translation: CVGSLGQFTDTQYF.

The CDR3 region is CASSSAGNYGYTF. The CDR3 nucleotides read TGTGCCAGCAGCTCGGCAGGGAACTATGGCTACACCTTC. V usage is TRBV7-2 and J usage is TRBJ1-2; tentatively, D is TRBD1 (5 bases). CDR3 length: 13 residues. CDR1 is SGHTA and CDR2 is FQGNSA in the germline V gene. V shed 4 bases and J shed 2 bases, with 8 bases lying between them.

The genes are TRBV6-5 and TRBJ1-1; D is possibly TRBD1 (6 bases). Trimming removed 0 bases from V and 5 bases from J, with 13 bases in between. CDR1 is MNHEY and CDR2 is SVGAGI in the germline V gene. This CDR3 has 15 residues. The CDR3 reads CASSYSRGFGTEAFF. CDR3 coding DNA: TGTGCCAGCAGTTACTCGAGGGGGTTTGGGACTGAAGCTTTCTTT.

The chain is built from TRBV3-1 (or the pseudogene TRBV3-2) and TRBJ2-2; possible D gene TRBD2, 5 bases. V was trimmed by 1 base and J by 0 bases, leaving 9 bases between them. The CDR3 extends over 16 amino acids. Germline CDR1 is LGHDT and CDR2 is YNNKEL (reference sequence). As DNA, the CDR3 is TGTGCCAGCAGCCAAGCCGGGAAGCCGAACACCGGGGAGCTGTTTTTT. Amino acid sequence: CASSQAGKPNTGELFF.

This clone was observed once. The rearrangement joins TRBV6-2 or TRBV6-3 to TRBJ1-5; tentatively, D is TRBD1 (5 bases). This CDR3 has 13 amino acids. V lost 6 bases and J 6 bases, leaving 12 bases between the germline ends. Germline V gene data show CDR1 as MNHEY and CDR2 as SVGEGT. Here the CDR3 reads CASSHLGGQPQHF. The DNA for the CDR3 is TGTGCCAGCAGCCATCTGGGGGGTCAGCCCCAGCATTTT.

The chain has TRBV7-6 and TRBJ2-5, with 11 bases lining up with TRBD2. Losses at the gene ends were 5 bases for V and 2 bases for J; bases not matched to a gene: 4. The CDR3 has 15 amino acids. Germline V CDR1 and CDR2: SGHVS, FNYEAQ. The CDR3: CASSILAGGQETQYF. CDR3 nucleotide sequence: TGTGCCAGCAGCATATTAGCGGGGGGGCAAGAGACCCAGTACTTC.

In its sample, this clone was seen many times. The same CDR3 also results from other DNA sequences found in this sample. The V and J genes are TRBV11-3 and TRBJ2-5; 8 positions agree with TRBD2. The germline V gene has CDR1 SGHNT and CDR2 YENEEA. The CDR3 spans 13 residues. The trim removed 5 bases at V and 4 bases at J, leaving 3 bases unmatched. The CDR3 sequence: CASSLTSAETQYF. CDR3 sequence (DNA): TGTGCCAGCAGCCTGACTAGCGCAGAGACCCAGTACTTC.

V usage is TRBV11-2 and J usage is TRBJ2-1; the D gene is possibly TRBD2 (6 bases). Germline CDR1 reads SGHAT; CDR2 reads FQNNGV. The CDR3 sequence is 15 residues long. Trimming stripped 5 bases from V and 5 bases from J, with 16 bases between. Written as DNA, the CDR3 is TGTGCCAGCAGCCCCGTGGGGCGGGGACACAATGAGCAGTTCTTC. This translates into CASSPVGRGHNEQFF.

The gene calls are TRBV27 and TRBJ2-7; TRBD1 aligns across 9 bases. CDR3 length: 14 amino acids. J lost 5 bases, V lost 5 bases, and 7 bases had no gene match. Germline-derived CDR1 and CDR2 are MNHEY and SMNVEV (reference sequence). The CDR3 loop is CASSVGQGNDEQYF. CDR3 in DNA: TGTGCCAGCAGTGTAGGACAGGGGAACGACGAGCAGTACTTC.

This clone was recorded once. The CDR3 region is CASSQDHNRAEYGYTF. The CDR3 coding sequence is TGTGCCAGCAGCCAAGATCACAACAGGGCGGAGTATGGCTACACCTTC. V gene TRBV3-1 (or the pseudogene TRBV3-2) combines with J gene TRBJ1-2, with a tentative D call TRBD1 (6 bases). V lost 0 bases and J 5 bases, leaving 16 bases between the germline ends. Germline lookup yields CDR1 LGHDT and CDR2 YNNKEL (reference sequence). The CDR3 sequence is 16 residues long.

The chain carries TRBV7-6 and TRBJ2-5; maybe TRBD1 (6 bases). CDR3 length: 15 amino acids. From germline, CDR1 is SGHVS and CDR2 FNYEAQ. The V gene lost 1 base and the J gene lost 5 bases, with 14 bases spanning the gap. CDR3 in DNA: TGTGCCAGCAGCTTAGTCTGGGGGCCCGAGGAGACCCAGTACTTC. Translation: CASSLVWGPEETQYF.

The V gene is TRBV4-2, the J gene TRBJ1-6; TRBD1 agrees at 10 bases. The trim removed 4 bases at V and 10 bases at J, leaving 10 bases unmatched. CDR3 size: 16 residues. CDR1 is LGHNA and CDR2 is YNFKEQ in the germline V gene. CDR3 region: CASSPPTGQGRSPLHF. Written as DNA, the CDR3 is TGTGCCAGCAGCCCCCCAACGGGACAGGGGAGATCACCCCTCCACTTT.

This rearrangement joins TRBV12-3 or TRBV12-4 to TRBJ2-1; D possibly corresponds to TRBD2 (6 bases). Deletions cut 5 bases from V and 11 bases from J, with 10 bases between. This CDR3 contains 11 residues. CDR3 DNA: TGTGCCAGCAGTCCGGGACTGAAGCAGTTCTTC. Translated, it gives CASSPGLKQFF.

The chain carries TRBV10-1 and TRBJ2-7; TRBD2 agrees at 7 bases. This CDR3 has 12 residues. The V gene end was trimmed by 4 bases and the J gene end by 3 bases; junction bases not matched to a gene: 0. The germline V gene has CDR1 WNHNN and CDR2 SYGVQD (reference sequence). DNA of the CDR3: TGCGCCAGCAGTGCGGGGGGCTACGAGCAGTACTTC. This gives the protein CASSAGGYEQYF.

The count of this clone is one. V gene TRBV29-1 combines with J gene TRBJ2-1; 9 bases are shared with TRBD2. Germline CDR1 and CDR2: SQVTM and ANQGSEA. Trimming at V came to 6 bases and at J to 3 bases, leaving 9 bases not matched to a gene. This CDR3 spans 15 amino acids. The DNA for the CDR3 is TGCAGCGTAACCCACAGCGGGAGGAACTACAATGAGCAGTTCTTC. Encoded protein: CSVTHSGRNYNEQFF.

V usage is TRBV30 and J usage is TRBJ2-4, with 9 bases that match TRBD1. This CDR3 is built from 14 residues. V lost 0 bases to trimming and J lost 8 bases; unmatched junction nucleotides: 5. Germline lookup yields CDR1 GTSNPN and CDR2 SVGIG (reference sequence). CDR3 amino acids: CAWSVQGATDIQYF. As DNA, the CDR3 is TGTGCCTGGAGTGTACAGGGGGCGACGGACATTCAGTACTTC. The whole variable domain, remainder taken from reference TRBV30 and TRBJ2-4, is SQTIHQWPATLVQPVGSPLSLECTVEGTSNPNLYWYRQAAGRGLQLLFYSVGIGQISSEVPQNLSASRPQDRQFILSSKKLLLSDSGFYLCAWSVQGATDIQYFGAGTRLSVL.

This clone was found a few times. CDR3 in amino acids: CASSEGGPGNTIYF. The CDR3 DNA reads TGTGCCAGCAGCGAAGGGGGCCCTGGAAACACCATATATTTT. This sequence joins TRBV7-2 and TRBJ1-3; TRBD1 matches 7 bases. The trim removed 5 bases at V and 2 bases at J, leaving 3 bases unmatched. The CDR3 has 14 residues. Germline CDR1 is SGHTA and CDR2 is FQGNSA. Supplemented by reference TRBV7-2 and TRBJ1-3, the full variable domain reads GAGVSQSPSNKVTEKGKDVELRCDPISGHTALYWYRQSLGQGLEFLIYFQGNSAPDKSGLPSDRFSAERTGGSVSTLTIQRTQQEDSAVYLCASSEGGPGNTIYFGEGSWLTVV.

The chain is built from TRBV6-1 and TRBJ1-2; TRBD1 is a possible D gene (6 bases). This CDR3 is 16 amino acids long. Per the germline V gene, CDR1 is MNHNS and CDR2 is SASEGT. V gave up 0 bases and J gave up 2 bases, with 13 bases separating them. In nucleotides, the CDR3 is TGTGCCAGCAGTGAAGCCACCTGGGACACGAACTATGGCTACACCTTC. Translated: CASSEATWDTNYGYTF.

CDR3 bases: TGCGCCAGCAGCCAAGATATAAGCAATCAGCCCCAGCATTTT. Translating gives CASSQDISNQPQHF. The J gene is TRBJ1-5, the V gene TRBV4-1; no reliable D call. V was clipped by 0 bases and J by 1 base, with 4 bases between them. In germline, CDR1 is MGHRA, CDR2 YSYEKL. The length of the CDR3 is 14 residues.